This T cell receptor beta chain was sequenced in a study of blood T cell repertoires in COVID-19. Per the study methods: Amplifying reference gene primers gave estimates of nucleated cell counts. Data came from immunoSEQ multiplex PCR; TCRdb stores just in-frame clones and leaves some out. That table gives V, J and clone size, and the DNA gave D and trimming. The sample has about 300,000 clones, 89% seen once. Either two negative PCRs, clearance, or symptom resolution qualified Cohort 3 donors as recovered. In germline, CDR1 is SEHNR, CDR2 FQNEAQ (reference sequence). This CDR3 has 15 amino acids. V shed 1 base and J 5 bases; nucleotides not matched to a gene: 6.

The sequence was collected from a woman aged 40 to 50 who had recovered from COVID-19. The sequencing sample was made of PBMCs or T cells enriched from blood (not recorded which). The V call is TRBV7-9, the J call TRBJ2-7, with TRBD1 matching over 9 bases. This chain's CDR3 is CASSLGTGAGNEQYF. The CDR3 nucleotides are TGTGCCAGCAGCTTAGGGACAGGGGCTGGGAACGAGCAGTACTTC. Complete variable domain (other parts from reference TRBV7-9 and TRBJ2-7): DTGVSQNPRHKITKRGQNVTFRCDPISEHNRLYWYRQTLGQGPEFLTYFQNEAQLEKSRLLSDRFSAERPKGSFSTLEIQRTEQGDSAMYLCASSLGTGAGNEQYFGPGTRLTVT.